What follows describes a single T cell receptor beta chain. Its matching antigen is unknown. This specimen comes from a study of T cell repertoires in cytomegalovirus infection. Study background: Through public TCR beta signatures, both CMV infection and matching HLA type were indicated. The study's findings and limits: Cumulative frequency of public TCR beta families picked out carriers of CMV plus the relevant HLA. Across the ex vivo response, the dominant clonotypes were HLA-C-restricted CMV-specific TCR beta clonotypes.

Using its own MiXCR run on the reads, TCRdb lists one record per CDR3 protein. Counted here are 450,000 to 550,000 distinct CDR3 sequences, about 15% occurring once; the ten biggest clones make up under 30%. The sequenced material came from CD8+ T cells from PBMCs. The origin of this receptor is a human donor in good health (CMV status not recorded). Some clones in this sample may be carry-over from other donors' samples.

The CDR3 region has the DNA TGTGCCAGTAGTATACTGGGACTAGACTACGAGCAGTACTTC. Translating gives CASSILGLDYEQYF. This chain connects TRBV19 to TRBJ2-7, with 8 bases that match TRBD2. Germline V gene sequence: CDR1 LNHDA, CDR2 SQIVND (reference sequence). The CDR3 loop spans 14 amino acids. V shed 2 bases and J 3 bases; nucleotides not matched to a gene: 3.